The text below deals with one T cell receptor (beta chain). This clone occurred a few times. Its antigen specificity is not known. Base qualities are not provided; no much larger clone lies one nucleotide away. These data belong to a study of blood T cell repertoires in COVID-19 (dated by TCRdb to 2020 to 2022). Describing the broader study: Samples from collaborators originated in the United States, Italy and Spain and spanned both the acute and convalescent phases of COVID-19. The prospective study material was composed of cDNA or gDNA derived from T cells, B-cell-depleted T cells, or PBMCs. The dataset comprised deeply sampled blood TCRbeta repertoires from subjects exposed to, actively infected with, or recovered from COVID-19. The repertoires were made available in a free public database intended to serve as a resource for research on the immune response to SARS-CoV-2. Samples were obtained from the ongoing ImmuneRACE study (first 160 participants) and from over a thousand subjects provided by 6 global collaborators. Sample metadata almost always included a de-identified subject ID, COVID-19 status, age in years and sex. HLA class I and class II types, where available, came from metadata supplied by the sample provider rather than from assay-based typing.

Taken from the germline V gene, the CDR1 and CDR2 loops are SGHDT and YYEEEE. From its cysteine to its phenylalanine, the CDR3 spans 18 amino acids. The DNA shown is the 54-base CDR3, in frame from base 1. The V end gives up 5 bases and the J end 0 bases, leaving 12 bases in the junction not matched to a gene. TCRbeta CDR3 regions were amplified from genomic DNA using the immunoSEQ Assay, a bias-controlled multiplex PCR. In the source study's methods: The number of nucleated cells in each sample was estimated by amplification of reference gene primers within the assay. Sequence reads were collapsed and filtered to measure the absolute abundance of every unique TCRbeta CDR3 rearrangement. For each sample, productive Simpson clonality was calculated as the square root of Simpson's diversity index across productive rearrangements. Here the immuneACCESS table is served through TCRdb, limited to in-frame sequences with V and J called. Missing clones are a known gap in these copies; in checked studies unresolved V genes cover under half, and the rest lacks a known reason. V, J and clone size are those of that table, while D and trimming were read from the DNA. For this sample the table gives some 93,000 clones, of which approximately 86% were detected only once. Approximately 19% of the sample rests with the top ten.

Study-wide conclusions, independent of this receptor: The amount of clinical and demographic metadata varied by source and participant and was provided uncurated.

Whole blood was collected in K2EDTA tubes by collaborating institutions according to the institutions' own protocols. For TCRbeta analysis, collaborators shipped samples as frozen whole blood, isolated PBMCs, or DNA extracted from either of those sample types. The receptor comes from a woman older than 75 with acute or convalescent COVID-19. Recombination connected TRBV5-6 to TRBJ2-3, with 10 central nucleotides matching TRBD2. The sample was peripheral blood. The sequence in DNA is TGTGCCAGCAGAGCGATAGCGGGGGGAAATCTTAGCACAGATACGCAGTATTTT. Its product reads: CASRAIAGGNLSTDTQYF. Supplemented by the reference TRBV5-6 and TRBJ2-3 proteins around the CDR3, the complete variable domain is DAGVTQSPTHLIKTRGQQVTLRCSPKSGHDTVSWYQQALGQGPQFIFQYYEEEERQRGNFPDRFSGHQFPNYSSELNVNALLLGDSALYLCASRAIAGGNLSTDTQYFGPGTRLTVL.